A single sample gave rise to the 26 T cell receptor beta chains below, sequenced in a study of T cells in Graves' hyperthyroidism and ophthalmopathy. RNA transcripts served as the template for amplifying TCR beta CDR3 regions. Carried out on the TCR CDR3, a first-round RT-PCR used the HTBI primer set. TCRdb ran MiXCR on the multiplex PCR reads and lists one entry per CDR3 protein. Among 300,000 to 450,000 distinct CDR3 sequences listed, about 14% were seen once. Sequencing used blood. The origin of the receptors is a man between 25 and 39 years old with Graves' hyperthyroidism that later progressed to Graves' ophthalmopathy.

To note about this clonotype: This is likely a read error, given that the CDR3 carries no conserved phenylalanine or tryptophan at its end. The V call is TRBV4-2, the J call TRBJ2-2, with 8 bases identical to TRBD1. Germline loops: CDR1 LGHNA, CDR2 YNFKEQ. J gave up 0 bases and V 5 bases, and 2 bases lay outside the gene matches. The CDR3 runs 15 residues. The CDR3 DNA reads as TGTGCCAGCAGCAGGGGACAGGCGAACACCGGGGAGCTGTTTTGT. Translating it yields CASSRGQANTGELFC.

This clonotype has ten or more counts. CDR3 amino acids: CASSLTSTEAFF. CDR3 in DNA: TGTGCCAGCAGCCTGACAAGTACTGAAGCTTTCTTT. The chain is built from TRBV6-2 or TRBV6-3 and TRBJ1-1; no firm D call. Deletions cut 6 bases from V and 5 bases from J, with 10 bases between. Germline CDR1 is MNHEY and CDR2 is SVGEGT. The CDR3 extends over 12 amino acids.

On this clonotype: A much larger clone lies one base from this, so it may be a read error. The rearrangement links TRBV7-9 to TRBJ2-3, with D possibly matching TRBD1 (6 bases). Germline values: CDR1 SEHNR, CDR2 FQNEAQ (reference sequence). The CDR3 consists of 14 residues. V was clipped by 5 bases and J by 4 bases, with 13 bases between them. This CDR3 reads CASSLTGSADTQYF. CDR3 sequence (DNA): TGTGCCAGCAGCCTTACAGGGAGCGCAGATACGCAGTATTTT.

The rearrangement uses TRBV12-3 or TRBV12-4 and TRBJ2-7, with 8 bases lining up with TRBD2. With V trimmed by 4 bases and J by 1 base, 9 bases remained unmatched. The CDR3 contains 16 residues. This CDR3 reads CASSSAPSGSSYEQYF. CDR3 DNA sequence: TGTGCCAGCAGTTCCGCTCCAAGCGGGAGTTCCTACGAGCAGTACTTC.

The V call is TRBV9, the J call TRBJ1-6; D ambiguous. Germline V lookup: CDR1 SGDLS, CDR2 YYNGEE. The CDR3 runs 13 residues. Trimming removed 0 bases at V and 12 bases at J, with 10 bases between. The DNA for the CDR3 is TGTGCCAGCAGCGTAGCCTTCACGGAACCCCTCCACTTT. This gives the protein CASSVAFTEPLHF.

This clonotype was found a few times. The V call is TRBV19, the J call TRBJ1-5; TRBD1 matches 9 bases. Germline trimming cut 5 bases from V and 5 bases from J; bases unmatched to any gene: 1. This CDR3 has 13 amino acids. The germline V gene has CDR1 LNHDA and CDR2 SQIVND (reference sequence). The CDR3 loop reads CASSGQGHQPQHF. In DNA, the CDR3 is TGTGCCAGTAGTGGACAGGGGCATCAGCCCCAGCATTTT. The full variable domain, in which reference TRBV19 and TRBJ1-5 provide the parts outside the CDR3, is DGGITQSPKYLFRKEGQNVTLSCEQNLNHDAMYWYRQDPGQGLRLIYYSQIVNDFQKGDIAEGYSVSREKKESFPLTVTSAQKNPTAFYLCASSGQGHQPQHFGDGTRLSIL.

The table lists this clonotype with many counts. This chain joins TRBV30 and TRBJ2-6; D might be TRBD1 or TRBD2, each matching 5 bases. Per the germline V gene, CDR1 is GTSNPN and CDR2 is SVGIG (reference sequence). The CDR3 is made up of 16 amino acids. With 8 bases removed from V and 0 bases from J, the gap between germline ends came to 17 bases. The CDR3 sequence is CARDVSGSSGANVLTF. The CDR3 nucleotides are TGTGCCCGCGACGTCTCAGGGAGCTCTGGGGCCAACGTCCTGACTTTC.

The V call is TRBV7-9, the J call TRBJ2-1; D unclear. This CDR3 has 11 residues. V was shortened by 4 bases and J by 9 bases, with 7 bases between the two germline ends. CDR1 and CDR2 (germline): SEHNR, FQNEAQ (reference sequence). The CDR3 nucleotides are TGTGCCAGCAGCTCCTACGGTGAGCAGTTCTTC. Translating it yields CASSSYGEQFF.

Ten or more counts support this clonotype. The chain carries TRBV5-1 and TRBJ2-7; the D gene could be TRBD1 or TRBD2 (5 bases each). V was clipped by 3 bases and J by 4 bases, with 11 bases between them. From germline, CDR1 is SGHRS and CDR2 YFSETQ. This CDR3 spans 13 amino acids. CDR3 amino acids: CASSSGRLYEQYF. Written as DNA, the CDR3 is TGCGCCAGCAGCTCGGGACGGCTGTACGAGCAGTACTTC.

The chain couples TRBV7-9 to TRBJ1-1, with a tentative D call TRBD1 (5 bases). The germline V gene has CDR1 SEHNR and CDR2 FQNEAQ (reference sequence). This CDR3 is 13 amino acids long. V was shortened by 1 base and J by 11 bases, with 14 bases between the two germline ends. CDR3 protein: CASSLGGDPKAFF. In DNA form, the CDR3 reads TGTGCCAGCAGCTTAGGCGGGGACCCAAAGGCTTTCTTT.

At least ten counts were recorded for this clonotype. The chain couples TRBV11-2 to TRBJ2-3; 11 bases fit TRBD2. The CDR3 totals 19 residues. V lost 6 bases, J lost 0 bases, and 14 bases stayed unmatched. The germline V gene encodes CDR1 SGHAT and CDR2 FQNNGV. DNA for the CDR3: TGTGCCAGCAGGGGGGGGCTAGCGGGGGGTACACCTAGCACAGATACGCAGTATTTT. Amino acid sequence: CASRGGLAGGTPSTDTQYF.

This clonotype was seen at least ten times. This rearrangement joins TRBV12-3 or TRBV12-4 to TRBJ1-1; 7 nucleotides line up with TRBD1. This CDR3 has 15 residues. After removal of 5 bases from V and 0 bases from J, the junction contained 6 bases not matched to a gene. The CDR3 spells CASSPTRGMNTEAFF. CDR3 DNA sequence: TGTGCCAGCAGTCCGACCAGGGGGATGAACACTGAAGCTTTCTTT.

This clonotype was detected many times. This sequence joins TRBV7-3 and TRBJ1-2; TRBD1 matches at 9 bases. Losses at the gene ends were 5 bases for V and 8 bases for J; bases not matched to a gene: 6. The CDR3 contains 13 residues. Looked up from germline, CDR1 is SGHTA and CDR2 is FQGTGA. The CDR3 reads CASSPGQGEGYTF. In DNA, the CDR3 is TGTGCCAGCAGCCCGGGACAGGGCGAGGGCTACACCTTC.

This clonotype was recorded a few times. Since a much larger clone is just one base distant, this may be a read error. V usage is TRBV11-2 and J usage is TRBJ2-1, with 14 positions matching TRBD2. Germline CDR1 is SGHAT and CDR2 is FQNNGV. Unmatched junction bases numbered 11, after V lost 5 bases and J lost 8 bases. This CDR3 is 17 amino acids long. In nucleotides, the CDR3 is TGTGCCAGCAGCCACGGGACTAGCGGGGGCCGGGACGATGAGCAGTTCTTC. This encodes CASSHGTSGGRDDEQFF.

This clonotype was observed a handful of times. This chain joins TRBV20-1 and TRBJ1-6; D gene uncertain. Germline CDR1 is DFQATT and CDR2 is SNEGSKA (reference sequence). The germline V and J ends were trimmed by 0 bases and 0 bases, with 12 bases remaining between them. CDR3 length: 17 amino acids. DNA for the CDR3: TGCAGTGCTAGAGATTTAGAGGGCAGCTCCTATAATTCACCCCTCCACTTT. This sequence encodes CSARDLEGSSYNSPLHF.

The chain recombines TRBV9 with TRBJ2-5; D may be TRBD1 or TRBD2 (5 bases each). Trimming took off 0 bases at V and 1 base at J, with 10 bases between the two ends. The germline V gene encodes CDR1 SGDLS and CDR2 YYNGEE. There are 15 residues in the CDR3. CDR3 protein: CASSVGIGTQETQYF. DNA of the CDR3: TGTGCCAGCAGCGTAGGAATAGGGACCCAAGAGACCCAGTACTTC.

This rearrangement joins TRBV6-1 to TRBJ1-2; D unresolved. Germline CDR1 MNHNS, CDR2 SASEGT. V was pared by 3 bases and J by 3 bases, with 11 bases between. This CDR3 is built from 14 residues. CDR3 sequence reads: CASSEFDGDYGYTF. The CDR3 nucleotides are TGTGCCAGCAGTGAGTTTGACGGTGACTATGGCTACACCTTC.

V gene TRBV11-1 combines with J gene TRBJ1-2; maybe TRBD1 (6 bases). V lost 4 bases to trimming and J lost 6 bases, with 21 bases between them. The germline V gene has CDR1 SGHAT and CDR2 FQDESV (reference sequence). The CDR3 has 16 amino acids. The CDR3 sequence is CASSSSARGSFDGYTF. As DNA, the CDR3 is TGTGCCAGCAGCTCTAGCGCCAGGGGCAGTTTCGATGGCTACACCTTC.

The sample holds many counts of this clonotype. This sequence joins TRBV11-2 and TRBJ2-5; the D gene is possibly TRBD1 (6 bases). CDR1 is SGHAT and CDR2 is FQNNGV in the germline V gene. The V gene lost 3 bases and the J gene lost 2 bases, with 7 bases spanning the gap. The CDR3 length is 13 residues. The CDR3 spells CASSLDSQETQYF. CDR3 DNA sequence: TGTGCCAGCAGCTTGGACAGTCAAGAGACCCAGTACTTC.

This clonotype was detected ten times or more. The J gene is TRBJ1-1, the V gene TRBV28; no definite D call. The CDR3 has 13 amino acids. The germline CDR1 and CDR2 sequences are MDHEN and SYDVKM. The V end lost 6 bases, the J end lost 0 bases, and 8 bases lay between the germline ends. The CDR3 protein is CASSPAMNTEAFF. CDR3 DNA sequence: TGTGCCAGCAGCCCCGCCATGAACACTGAAGCTTTCTTT.

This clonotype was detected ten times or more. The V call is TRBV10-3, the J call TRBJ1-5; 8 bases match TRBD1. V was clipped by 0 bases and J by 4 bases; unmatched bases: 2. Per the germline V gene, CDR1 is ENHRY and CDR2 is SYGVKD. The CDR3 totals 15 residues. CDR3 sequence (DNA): TGTGCCATCAGTGAGTCGGACAGGGATAATCAGCCCCAGCATTTT. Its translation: CAISESDRDNQPQHF.

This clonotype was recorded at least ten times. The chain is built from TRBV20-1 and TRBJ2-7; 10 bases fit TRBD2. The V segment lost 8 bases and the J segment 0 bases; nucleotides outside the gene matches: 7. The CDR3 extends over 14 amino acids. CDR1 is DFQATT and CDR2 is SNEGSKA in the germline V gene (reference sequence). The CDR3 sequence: CSPGTSVSSYEQYF. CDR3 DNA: TGCAGTCCCGGGACTAGCGTAAGCTCCTACGAGCAGTACTTC.

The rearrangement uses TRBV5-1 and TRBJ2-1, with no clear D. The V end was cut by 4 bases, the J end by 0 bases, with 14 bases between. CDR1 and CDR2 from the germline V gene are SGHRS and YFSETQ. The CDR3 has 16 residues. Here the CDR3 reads CASSLWATSSYNEQFF. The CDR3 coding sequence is TGCGCCAGCAGCCTATGGGCAACGAGCTCCTACAATGAGCAGTTCTTC.

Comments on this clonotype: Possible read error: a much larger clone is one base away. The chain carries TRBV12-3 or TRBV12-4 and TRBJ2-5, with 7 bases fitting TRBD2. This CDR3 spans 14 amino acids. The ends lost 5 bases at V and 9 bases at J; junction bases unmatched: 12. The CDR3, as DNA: TGTGCCAGCAGTCGTGGCGGGGGAGTGAAGGCCCAGTACTTC. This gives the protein CASSRGGGVKAQYF.

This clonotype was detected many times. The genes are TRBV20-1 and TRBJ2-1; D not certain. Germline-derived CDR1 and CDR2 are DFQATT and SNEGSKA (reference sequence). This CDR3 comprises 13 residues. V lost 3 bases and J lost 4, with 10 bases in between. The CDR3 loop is CSASGRRYNEQFF. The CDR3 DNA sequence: TGCAGTGCTAGTGGGCGTCGGTACAATGAGCAGTTCTTC.

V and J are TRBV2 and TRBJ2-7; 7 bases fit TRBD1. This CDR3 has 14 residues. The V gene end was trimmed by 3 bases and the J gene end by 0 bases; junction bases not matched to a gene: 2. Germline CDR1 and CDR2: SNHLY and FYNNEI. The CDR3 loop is CASSEGQISYEQYF. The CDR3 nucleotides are TGTGCCAGCAGTGAGGGACAGATCTCCTACGAGCAGTACTTC.